This T cell receptor beta chain comes out of a study of response to subunit inactivated influenza vaccine. Germline-derived CDR1 and CDR2 are SSHAT and FNYEAQ (reference sequence). This CDR3 spans 15 amino acids. TCRdb used MiXCR to reprocess the RT-PCR reads, holding one entry per CDR3 protein. The top ten hold roughly 10% of the sample, which has over 750,000 distinct CDR3 sequences, approximately 21% seen once. Study-wide points: Few additional T cells are recruited per seasonal influenza vaccination, authors suggested.

With respect to this clonotype: Its cognate antigen is unknown. Its ends do not fully match the called genes, so a read error is possible.

The rearrangement links TRBV7-7 to TRBJ2-1; D is possibly TRBD2 (6 bases). Here the sequenced sample was PBMCs from blood, taken about 5 days after vaccination. The clonotype originates from a middle-aged man who received an inactivated influenza vaccine. Written as DNA, the CDR3 is TGTGCTAGCAGCCCCCGACTAGACGCCTACAATGAGCAGTTCTTC. Encoded protein: CASSPRLDAYNEQFF. The full variable domain, its missing parts supplied by reference TRBV7-7 and TRBJ2-1, is GAGVSQSPRYKVTKRGQDVTLRCDPISSHATLYWYQQALGQGPEFLTYFNYEAQPDKSGLPSDRFSAERPEGSISTLTIQRTEQRDSAMYRCASSPRLDAYNEQFFGPGTRLTVL.